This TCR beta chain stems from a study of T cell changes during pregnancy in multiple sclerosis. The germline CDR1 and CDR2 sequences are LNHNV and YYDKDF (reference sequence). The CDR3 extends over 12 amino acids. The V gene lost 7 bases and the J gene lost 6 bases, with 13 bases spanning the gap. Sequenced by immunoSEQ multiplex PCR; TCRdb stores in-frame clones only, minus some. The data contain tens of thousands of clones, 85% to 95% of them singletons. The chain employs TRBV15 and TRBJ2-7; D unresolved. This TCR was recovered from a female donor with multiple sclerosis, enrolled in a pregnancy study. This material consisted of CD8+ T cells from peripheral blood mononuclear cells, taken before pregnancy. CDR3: CATMGASSEQYF. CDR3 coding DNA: TGTGCCACCATGGGCGCTTCCAGCGAGCAGTACTTC.